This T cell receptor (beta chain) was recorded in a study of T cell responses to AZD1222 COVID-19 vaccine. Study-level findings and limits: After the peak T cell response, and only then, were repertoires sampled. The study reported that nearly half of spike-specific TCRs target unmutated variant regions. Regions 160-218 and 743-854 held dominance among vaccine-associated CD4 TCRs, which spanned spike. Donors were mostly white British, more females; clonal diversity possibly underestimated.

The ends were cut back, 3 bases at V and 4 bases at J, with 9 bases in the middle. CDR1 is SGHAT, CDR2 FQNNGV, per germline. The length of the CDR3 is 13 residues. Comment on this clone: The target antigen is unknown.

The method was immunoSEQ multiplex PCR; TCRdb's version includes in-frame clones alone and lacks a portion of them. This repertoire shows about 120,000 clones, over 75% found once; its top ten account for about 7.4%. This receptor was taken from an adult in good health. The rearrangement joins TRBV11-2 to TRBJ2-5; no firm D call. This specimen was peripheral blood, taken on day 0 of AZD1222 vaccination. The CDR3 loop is CASSFGDGETQYF. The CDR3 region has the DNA TGTGCCAGCAGCTTCGGCGACGGAGAGACCCAGTACTTC.